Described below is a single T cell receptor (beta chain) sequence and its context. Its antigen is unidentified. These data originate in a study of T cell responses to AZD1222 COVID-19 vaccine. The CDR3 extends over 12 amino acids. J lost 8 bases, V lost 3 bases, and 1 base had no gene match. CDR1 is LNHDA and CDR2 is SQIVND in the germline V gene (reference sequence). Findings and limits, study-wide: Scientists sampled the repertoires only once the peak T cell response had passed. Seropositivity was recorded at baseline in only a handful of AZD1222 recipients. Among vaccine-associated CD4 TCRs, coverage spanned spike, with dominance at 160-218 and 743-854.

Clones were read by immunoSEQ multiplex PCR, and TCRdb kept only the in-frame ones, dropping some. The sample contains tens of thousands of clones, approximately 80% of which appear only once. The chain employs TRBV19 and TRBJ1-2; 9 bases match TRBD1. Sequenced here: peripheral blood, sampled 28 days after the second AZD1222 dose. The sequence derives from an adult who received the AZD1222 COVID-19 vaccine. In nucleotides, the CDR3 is TGTGCCAGTAGTATTGGACAGGGGGGCTACACCTTC. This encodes CASSIGQGGYTF.